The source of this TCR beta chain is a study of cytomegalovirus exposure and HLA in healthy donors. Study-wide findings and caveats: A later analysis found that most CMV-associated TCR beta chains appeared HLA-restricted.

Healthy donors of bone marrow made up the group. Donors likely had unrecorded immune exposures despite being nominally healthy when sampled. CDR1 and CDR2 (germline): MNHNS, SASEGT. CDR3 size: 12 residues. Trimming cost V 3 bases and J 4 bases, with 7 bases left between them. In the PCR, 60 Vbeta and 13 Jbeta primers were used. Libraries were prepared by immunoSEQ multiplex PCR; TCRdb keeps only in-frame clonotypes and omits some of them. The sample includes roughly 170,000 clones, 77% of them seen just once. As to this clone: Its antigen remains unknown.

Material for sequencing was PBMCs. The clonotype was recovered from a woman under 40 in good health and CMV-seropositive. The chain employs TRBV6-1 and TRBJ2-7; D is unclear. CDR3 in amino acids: CASSDLLYEQYF. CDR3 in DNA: TGTGCCAGCAGTGATCTACTGTACGAGCAGTACTTC.